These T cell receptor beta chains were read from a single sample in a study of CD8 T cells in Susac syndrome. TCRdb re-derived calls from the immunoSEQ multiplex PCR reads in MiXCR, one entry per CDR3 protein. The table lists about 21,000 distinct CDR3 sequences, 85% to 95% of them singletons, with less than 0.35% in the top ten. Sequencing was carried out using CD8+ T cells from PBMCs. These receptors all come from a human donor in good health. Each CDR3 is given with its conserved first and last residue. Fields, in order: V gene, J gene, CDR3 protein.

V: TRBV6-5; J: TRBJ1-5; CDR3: CASSSSVYSNQPQHF
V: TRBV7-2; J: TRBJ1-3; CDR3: CASSEPAGNTIYF
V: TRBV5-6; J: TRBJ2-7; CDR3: CASSSIPTGAYEQYF
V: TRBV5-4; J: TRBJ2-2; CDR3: CASSLGGQHRELFF
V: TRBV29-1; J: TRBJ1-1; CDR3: CSVVPGRGLNTEAFF
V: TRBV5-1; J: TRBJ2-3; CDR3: CASSLDGGVGDTQYF
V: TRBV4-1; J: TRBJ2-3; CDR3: CASSQAWTSETTDTQYF
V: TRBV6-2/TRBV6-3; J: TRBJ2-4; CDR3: CASSYPLGQGGVKNIQYF
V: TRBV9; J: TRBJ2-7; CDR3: CASSPGQGDEQYF
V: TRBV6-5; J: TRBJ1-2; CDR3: CASSLSSGGVYGYTF
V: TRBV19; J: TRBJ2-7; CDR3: CASSMGPFTIEQYF
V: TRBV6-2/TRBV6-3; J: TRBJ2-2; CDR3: CASWDRRNTGELFF
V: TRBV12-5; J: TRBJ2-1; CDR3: CASGLAAGNEQFF
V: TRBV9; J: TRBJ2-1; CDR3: CASSARQGAGNEQFF
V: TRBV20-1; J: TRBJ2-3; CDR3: CSAPFPTRTDTQYF
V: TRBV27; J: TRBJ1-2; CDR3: CASSLAPPREAGYTF
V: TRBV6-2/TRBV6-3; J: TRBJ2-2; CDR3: CASSYDKVGANTGELFF
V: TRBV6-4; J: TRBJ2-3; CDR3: CASSSDPSTDTQYF
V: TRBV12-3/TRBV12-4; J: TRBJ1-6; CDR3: CASSLGRQYNSPLHF
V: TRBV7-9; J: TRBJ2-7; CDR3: CASSYPQGVSYEQYF
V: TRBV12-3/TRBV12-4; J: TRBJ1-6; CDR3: CASSGQASPLHF
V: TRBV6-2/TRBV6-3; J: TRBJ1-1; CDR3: CASIPWGDTEAFF
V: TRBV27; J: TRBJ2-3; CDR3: CASSRSYPGPDTQYF
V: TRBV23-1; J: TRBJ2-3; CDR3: CASSQPPGVAWGTDTQYF
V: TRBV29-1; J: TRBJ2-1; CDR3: CSVLGQDTYNEQFF
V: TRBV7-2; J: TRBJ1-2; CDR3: CASSSRPGRLNNGYTF
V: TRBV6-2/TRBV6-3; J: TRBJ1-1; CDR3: CASSPRQGMNTEAFF
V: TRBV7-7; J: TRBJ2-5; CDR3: CASSLSLLETQYF
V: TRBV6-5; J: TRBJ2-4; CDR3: CASSYGSRGGTGKNIQYF
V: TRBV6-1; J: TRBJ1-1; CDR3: CASSEAGDRGVYAFF
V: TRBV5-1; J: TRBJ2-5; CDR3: CASSLVPRDRVQETQYF
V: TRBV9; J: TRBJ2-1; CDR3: CASSVPGPEQFF
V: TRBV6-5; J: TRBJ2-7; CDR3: CASSLTRTVDEQYF
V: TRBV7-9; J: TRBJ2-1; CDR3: CASSRLRLAGGRNEQFF
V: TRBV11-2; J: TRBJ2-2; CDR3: CASSSPGASGTGELFF
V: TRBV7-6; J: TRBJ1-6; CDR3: CASSLAGKDSPLHF
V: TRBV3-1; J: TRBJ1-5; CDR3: CASSQGTGHIGNQPQHF
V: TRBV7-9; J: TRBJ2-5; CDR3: CASSSVGPQETQYF
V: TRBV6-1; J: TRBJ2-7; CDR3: CASRSKSGVIPGSYEQYF
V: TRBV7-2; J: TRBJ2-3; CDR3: CASSLVGGRNTDTQYF
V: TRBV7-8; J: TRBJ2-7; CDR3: CASSLGGNPYEQYF
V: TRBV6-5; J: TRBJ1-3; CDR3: CASSYREAGNTIYF
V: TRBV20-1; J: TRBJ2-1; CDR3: CSAHSGSSSYNEQFF